A selection of T cell receptor beta chains follows, all from one sample in a study of cytomegalovirus exposure and HLA in healthy donors. This table comes from immunoSEQ multiplex PCR, and its TCRdb copy is limited to in-frame clones, with some not included. The table shows around 300,000 clones, with approximately 70% occurring only once. Input material: PBMCs. These receptors were obtained from a female donor in good health and CMV-seronegative. Each CDR3 is given with its conserved first and last residue. A D gene is named only where the DNA matches it firmly. Clone size is stated in some rows and not others, as once, few, many or a class when expanded.

once | TRBJ2-3 | TRBD2 | TRBV9 | CASSVVPSGRAGVTDTQYF | TGTGCCAGCAGCGTAGTCCCTAGCGGGAGGGCCGGTGTGACAGATACGCAGTATTTT
NA | TRBJ2-2 | TRBD2 | TRBV30 | CAWTPPLKRGDTGELFF | TGTGCCTGGACTCCGCCCTTGAAGCGGGGTGACACCGGGGAGCTGTTTTTT
NA | TRBJ2-3 | NA | TRBV7-6 | CASSLARGDTQYF | TGTGCCAGCAGCTTAGCGCGAGGGGATACGCAGTATTTT
NA | TRBJ1-2 | NA | TRBV19 | CASSSPSRAGTLYGYTF | TGTGCCAGTAGTTCCCCGTCGAGGGCCGGAACCCTCTATGGCTACACCTTC
NA | TRBJ2-3 | NA | TRBV4-1 | CASSQAGIGADTQYF | TGCGCCAGCAGCCAAGCAGGGATCGGCGCAGATACGCAGTATTTT
NA | TRBJ1-2 | TRBD1 | TRBV5-1 | CASSLLVGQAYGYTF | TGCGCCAGCAGCTTGTTGGTTGGACAGGCCTATGGCTACACCTTC
few | TRBJ1-4 | TRBD1 | TRBV28 | CASSAQGAANEKLFF | TGTGCCAGCAGCGCACAGGGGGCAGCTAATGAAAAACTGTTTTTT
NA | TRBJ2-3 | TRBD2 | TRBV10-3 | CAINGLAGPTDTQYF | TGTGCCATCAATGGACTAGCGGGGCCCACAGATACGCAGTATTTT
NA | TRBJ1-1 | NA | TRBV7-6 | CASSLAHGANTEAFF | TGTGCCAGCAGCTTGGCTCATGGAGCGAACACTGAAGCTTTCTTT
NA | TRBJ2-2 | NA | TRBV5-6 | CASERSPYTGELFF | TGTGCCAGTGAGCGGAGCCCTTACACCGGGGAGCTGTTTTTT
NA | TRBJ1-1 | NA | TRBV18 | CASSPQSGTEAFF | TGTGCCAGCTCACCGCAGTCGGGCACTGAAGCTTTCTTT
NA | TRBJ1-3 | TRBD1 | TRBV5-1 | CASSFLGTGGNTIYF | TGCGCCAGCAGCTTCCTCGGGACAGGGGGCAACACCATATATTTT
few | TRBJ2-7 | NA | TRBV18 | CASSPDSYEQYF | TGTGCCAGCTCACCAGACAGCTACGAGCAGTACTTC
few | TRBJ2-7 | NA | TRBV7-8 | CASSSPGVWQYF | TGTGCCAGCAGCTCCCCGGGTGTGTGGCAGTACTTC
few | TRBJ1-5 | NA | TRBV6-5 | CASSPAGYDQPQHF | TGTGCCAGCAGCCCCGCCGGGTACGATCAGCCCCAGCATTTT
NA | TRBJ2-5 | NA | TRBV15 | CATRRNGGQETQYF | TGTGCCACCCGAAGAAACGGGGGCCAAGAGACCCAGTACTTC
once | TRBJ1-2 | NA | TRBV11-2 | CASSLGQVPGYTF | TGTGCCAGCAGCTTAGGCCAGGTCCCCGGCTACACCTTC
NA | TRBJ2-1 | NA | TRBV6-5 | CASSPGNNEQFF | TGTGCCAGCAGTCCGGGGAATAATGAGCAGTTCTTC
few | TRBJ2-3 | TRBD2 | TRBV4-2 | CASSRQREGRDTQYF | TGTGCCAGCAGCCGCCAGCGGGAGGGCCGGGATACGCAGTATTTT
NA | TRBJ2-3 | TRBD2 | TRBV7-9 | CASSSLRGRAPDTQYF | TGTGCCAGCAGCTCCCTGCGCGGGAGGGCCCCAGATACGCAGTATTTT
once | TRBJ2-7 | NA | TRBV7-9 | CASSTALYEQYF | TGTGCCAGCAGCACCGCACTCTACGAGCAGTACTTC
NA | TRBJ2-7 | TRBD2 | TRBV11-2 | CASSPPTSGVYEQYF | TGTGCCAGCAGCCCTCCGACTAGCGGGGTCTACGAGCAGTACTTC
few | TRBJ2-7 | TRBD2 | TRBV6-5 | CASSYGLAGVGEQYF | TGTGCCAGCAGTTACGGCCTAGCGGGAGTCGGCGAGCAGTACTTC
NA | TRBJ2-7 | NA | TRBV11-3 | CASSPTRSNEQYF | TGTGCCAGCAGCCCGACTAGAAGTAACGAGCAGTACTTC
NA | TRBJ1-2 | NA | TRBV6-4 | CASSDMPGAFGYTF | TGTGCCAGCAGTGATATGCCAGGGGCGTTTGGCTACACCTTC
NA | TRBJ2-7 | TRBD2 | TRBV5-4 | CASSLTSGTYEQYF | TGTGCCAGCAGCTTGACTAGCGGCACCTACGAGCAGTACTTC
NA | TRBJ2-7 | NA | TRBV19 | CASSRQGRGSYEQYF | TGTGCCAGTAGTAGACAGGGCCGGGGGTCCTACGAGCAGTACTTC
NA | TRBJ1-5 | TRBD1 | TRBV19 | CASIPGQGAGQPQHF | TGTGCCAGTATCCCGGGACAGGGGGCAGGTCAGCCCCAGCATTTT
NA | TRBJ2-3 | TRBD2 | TRBV11-1 | CASSLVAGGGTDTQYF | TGTGCCAGCAGCTTAGTAGCGGGAGGGGGCACAGATACGCAGTATTTT
NA | TRBJ1-2 | NA | TRBV7-9 | CASSLTLTGTYGYTF | TGTGCCAGCAGCTTGACCCTTACAGGGACCTATGGCTACACCTTC
NA | TRBJ2-3 | NA | TRBV11-2 | CASSLVGWRAGFTDTQYF | TGTGCCAGCAGCTTAGTTGGTTGGAGGGCGGGATTCACAGATACGCAGTATTTT
NA | TRBJ2-1 | TRBD2 | TRBV15 | CATSRPSGRIGNNEQFF | TGTGCCACCAGCAGACCTAGCGGGAGAATTGGTAACAATGAGCAGTTCTTC
NA | TRBJ1-6 | NA | TRBV6-5 | CASSKRSSYNSPLHF | TGTGCCAGCAGTAAACGTAGCTCCTATAATTCACCCCTCCACTTT
NA | TRBJ2-7 | NA | TRBV25-1 | CASSADSLSYEQYF | TGTGCCAGCAGTGCTGACAGCCTATCCTACGAGCAGTACTTC
NA | TRBJ1-2 | TRBD1 | TRBV27 | CASSSTGVYGYTF | TGTGCCAGCAGTTCGACAGGGGTCTATGGCTACACCTTC
NA | TRBJ2-7 | NA | TRBV7-2 | CASSSGEQYF | TGTGCCAGCAGCTCAGGCGAGCAGTACTTC
NA | TRBJ2-2 | TRBD1 | TRBV9 | CASSVDVGQEPTGELFF | TGTGCCAGCAGCGTAGACGTCGGACAGGAGCCCACCGGGGAGCTGTTTTTT
NA | TRBJ2-3 | NA | TRBV7-9 | CASSPPLEGSTDTQYF | TGTGCCAGCAGCCCCCCCCTAGAAGGCAGTACAGATACGCAGTATTTT
once | TRBJ2-3 | TRBD2 | TRBV7-9 | CASSSRPLAGGADTQYF | TGTGCCAGCAGCTCGAGGCCCCTAGCGGGAGGAGCAGATACGCAGTATTTT
NA | TRBJ2-1 | TRBD1 | TRBV5-4 | CASSPPGQGVEQFF | TGTGCCAGCAGCCCGCCGGGACAGGGGGTTGAGCAGTTCTTC
NA | TRBJ1-6 | TRBD1 | TRBV2 | CASTRDRGGSPLHF | TGTGCCAGCACTAGGGACAGGGGTGGGTCACCCCTCCACTTT
NA | TRBJ2-6 | NA | TRBV19 | CASSMGRGGSGANVLTF | TGTGCCAGTAGTATGGGGAGGGGGGGCTCTGGGGCCAACGTCCTGACTTTC
NA | TRBJ1-2 | NA | TRBV6-1 | CASSAPRVIYGYTF | TGTGCCAGCAGTGCCCCCAGGGTTATCTATGGCTACACCTTC
NA | TRBJ1-1 | NA | TRBV5-1 | CASSLVMNTEAFF | TGCGCCAGCAGCTTGGTCATGAACACTGAAGCTTTCTTT
NA | TRBJ2-7 | TRBD1 | TRBV5-1 | CASTPDRDEQYF | TGCGCCAGCACTCCAGACAGGGACGAGCAGTACTTC
NA | TRBJ1-5 | NA | TRBV15 | CATSREFQAGNQPQHF | TGTGCCACCAGCAGAGAATTCCAAGCCGGCAATCAGCCCCAGCATTTT
NA | TRBJ2-3 | NA | TRBV19 | CASSIGLEIDTQYF | TGTGCCAGTAGTATAGGACTAGAGATAGATACGCAGTATTTT
NA | TRBJ2-1 | TRBD1 | TRBV7-9 | CSSLGQGNGNEQFF | TGTTCCAGCTTGGGACAGGGAAATGGAAATGAGCAGTTCTTC
NA | TRBJ1-1 | NA | TRBV10-3 | CAISQNSGGNTEAFF | TGTGCCATCAGCCAAAATTCCGGGGGTAACACTGAAGCTTTCTTT
few | TRBJ2-7 | TRBD2 | TRBV28 | CASGSSGIGPYEQYF | TGTGCCAGCGGCTCAAGCGGGATAGGGCCCTACGAGCAGTACTTC
NA | TRBJ2-7 | TRBD1 | TRBV5-1 | CASSLGDRGYEQYF | TGCGCCAGCAGCTTGGGGGACAGGGGCTACGAGCAGTACTTC
few | TRBJ2-7 | NA | TRBV7-2 | CASSLIPTSSYEQYF | TGTGCCAGCAGCTTAATTCCGACTAGCTCCTACGAGCAGTACTTC
NA | TRBJ2-1 | TRBD1 | TRBV29-1 | CSVKDRLKYNEQFF | TGCAGCGTTAAGGACAGGCTGAAGTACAATGAGCAGTTCTTC
NA | TRBJ1-4 | NA | TRBV5-1 | CASSPGRIPNEKLFF | TGCGCCAGCAGCCCGGGGAGGATCCCAAATGAAAAACTGTTTTTT
few | TRBJ1-1 | NA | TRBV6-1 | CASSEYSTENTEAFF | TGTGCCAGCAGTGAATATAGTACAGAGAACACTGAAGCTTTCTTT
NA | TRBJ1-1 | NA | TRBV11-2 | CASSQDQAFTRMNTEAFF | TGTGCCAGCAGCCAAGATCAAGCCTTTACCCGCATGAACACTGAAGCTTTCTTT
once | TRBJ2-1 | NA | TRBV18 | CASSPGLSGSYNEQFF | TGTGCCAGCTCACCAGGGCTCAGCGGCTCCTACAATGAGCAGTTCTTC
NA | TRBJ2-2 | TRBD1 | TRBV19 | CASSTGGTGELFF | TGTGCCAGTAGCACAGGGGGAACCGGGGAGCTGTTTTTT